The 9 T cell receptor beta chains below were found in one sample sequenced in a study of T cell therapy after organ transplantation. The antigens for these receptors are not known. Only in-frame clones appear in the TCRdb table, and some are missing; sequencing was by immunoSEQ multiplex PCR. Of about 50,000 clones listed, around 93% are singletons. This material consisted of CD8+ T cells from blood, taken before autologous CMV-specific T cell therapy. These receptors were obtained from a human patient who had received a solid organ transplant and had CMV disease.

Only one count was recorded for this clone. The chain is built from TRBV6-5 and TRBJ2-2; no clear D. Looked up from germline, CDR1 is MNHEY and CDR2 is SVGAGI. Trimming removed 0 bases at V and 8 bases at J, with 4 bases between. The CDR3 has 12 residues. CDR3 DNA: TGTGCCAGCAGTTACTCGTGGGGGGAGCTGTTTTTT. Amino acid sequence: CASSYSWGELFF.

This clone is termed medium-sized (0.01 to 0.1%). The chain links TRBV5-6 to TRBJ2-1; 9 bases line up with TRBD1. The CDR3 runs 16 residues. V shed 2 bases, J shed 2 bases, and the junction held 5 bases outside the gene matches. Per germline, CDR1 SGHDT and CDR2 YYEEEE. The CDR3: CASSLTQGATYNEQFF. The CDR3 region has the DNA TGTGCCAGCAGCTTAACACAGGGGGCGACCTACAATGAGCAGTTCTTC.

DNA for the CDR3: TGTGCTAGTGGTTTGGGGACGGACAGACGGGGTCAGCCCCAGCATTTT. It is translated as CASGLGTDRRGQPQHF. V gene TRBV12-5 combines with J gene TRBJ1-5; perhaps TRBD1 as D (6 bases). Trimming removed 1 base at V and 6 bases at J, with 16 bases between. In germline, CDR1 is LGHNT, CDR2 FRNRAP. This CDR3 comprises 16 residues.

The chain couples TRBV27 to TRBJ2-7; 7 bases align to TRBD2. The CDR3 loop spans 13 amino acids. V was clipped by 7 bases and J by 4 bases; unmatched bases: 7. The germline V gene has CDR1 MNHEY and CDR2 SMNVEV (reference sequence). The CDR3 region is CASMGLSGYEQYF. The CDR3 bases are TGTGCCAGCATGGGACTATCGGGTTACGAGCAGTACTTC.

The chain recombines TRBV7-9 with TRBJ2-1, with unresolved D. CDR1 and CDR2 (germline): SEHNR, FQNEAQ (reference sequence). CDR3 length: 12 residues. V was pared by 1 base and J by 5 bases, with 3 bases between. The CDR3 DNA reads TGTGCCAGCAGCTTAGAGGACAATGAGCAGTTCTTC. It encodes CASSLEDNEQFF.

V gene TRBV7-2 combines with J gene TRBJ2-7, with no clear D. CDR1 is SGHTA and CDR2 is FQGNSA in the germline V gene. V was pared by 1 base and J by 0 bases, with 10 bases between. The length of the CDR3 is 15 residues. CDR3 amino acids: CASSLDDLPSYEQYF. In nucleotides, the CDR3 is TGTGCCAGCAGCTTAGACGACCTCCCCTCCTACGAGCAGTACTTC. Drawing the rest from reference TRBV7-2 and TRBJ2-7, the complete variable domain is GAGVSQSPSNKVTEKGKDVELRCDPISGHTALYWYRQSLGQGLEFLIYFQGNSAPDKSGLPSDRFSAERTGGSVSTLTIQRTQQEDSAVYLCASSLDDLPSYEQYFGPGTRLTVT.

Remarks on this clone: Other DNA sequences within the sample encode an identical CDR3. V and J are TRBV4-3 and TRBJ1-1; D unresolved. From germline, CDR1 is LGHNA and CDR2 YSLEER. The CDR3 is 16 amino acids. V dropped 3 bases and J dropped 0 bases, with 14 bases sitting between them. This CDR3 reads CASSQEGSTVNTEAFF. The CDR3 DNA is TGCGCCAGCAGCCAGGAGGGATCTACCGTGAACACTGAAGCTTTCTTT.

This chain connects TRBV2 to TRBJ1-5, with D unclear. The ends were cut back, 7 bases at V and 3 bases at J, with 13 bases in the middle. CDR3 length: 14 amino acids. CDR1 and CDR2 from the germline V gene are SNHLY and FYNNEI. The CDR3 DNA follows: TGTGCCAGCACCATGGAGGTCTTCAATCAGCCCCAGCATTTT. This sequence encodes CASTMEVFNQPQHF. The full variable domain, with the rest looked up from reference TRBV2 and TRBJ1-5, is EPEVTQTPSHQVTQMGQEVILRCVPISNHLYFYWYRQILGQKVEFLVSFYNNEISEKSEIFDDQFSVERPDGSNFTLKIRSTKLEDSAMYFCASTMEVFNQPQHFGDGTRLSIL.

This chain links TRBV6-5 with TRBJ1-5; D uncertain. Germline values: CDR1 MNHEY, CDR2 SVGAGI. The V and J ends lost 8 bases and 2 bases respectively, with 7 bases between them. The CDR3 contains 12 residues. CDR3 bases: TGTGCCAGCGGGCTGGGCAATCAGCCCCAGCATTTT. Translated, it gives CASGLGNQPQHF.